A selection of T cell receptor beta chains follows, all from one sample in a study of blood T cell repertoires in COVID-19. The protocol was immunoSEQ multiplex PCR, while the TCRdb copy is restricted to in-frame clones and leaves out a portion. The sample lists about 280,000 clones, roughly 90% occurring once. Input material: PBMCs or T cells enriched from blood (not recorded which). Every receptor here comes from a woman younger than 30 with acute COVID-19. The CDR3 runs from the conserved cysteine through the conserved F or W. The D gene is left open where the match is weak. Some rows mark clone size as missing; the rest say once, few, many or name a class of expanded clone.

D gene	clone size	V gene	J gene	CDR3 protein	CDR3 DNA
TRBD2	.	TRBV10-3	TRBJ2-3	CAISDRTSGRAGSTDTQYF	TGTGCCATCAGTGATAGGACTAGCGGGAGGGCCGGGAGCACAGATACGCAGTATTTT
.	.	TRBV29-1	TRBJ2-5	CSVDEQDREIWYQETQYF	TGCAGCGTTGATGAACAGGACAGAGAGATTTGGTACCAAGAGACCCAGTACTTC
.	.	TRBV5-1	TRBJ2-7	CASSLGVTVNYEQYF	TGCGCCAGCAGCTTGGGGGTGACAGTAAACTACGAGCAGTACTTC
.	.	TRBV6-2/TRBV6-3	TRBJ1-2	CASSYGGTWLIANYGYTF	TGTGCCAGCAGTTACGGAGGGACCTGGCTGATAGCTAACTATGGCTACACCTTC
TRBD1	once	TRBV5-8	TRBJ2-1	CASSLFLGQNNEQFF	TGTGCCAGCAGCTTGTTTTTGGGACAGAACAATGAGCAGTTCTTC
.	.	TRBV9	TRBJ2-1	CASSVEPTNSYNEQFF	TGTGCCAGCAGCGTAGAGCCGACAAACTCCTACAATGAGCAGTTCTTC
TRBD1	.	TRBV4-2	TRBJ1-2	CASSQDRGRDYGYTF	TGTGCCAGCAGCCAAGACAGGGGGCGCGACTATGGCTACACCTTC
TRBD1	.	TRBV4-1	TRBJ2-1	CASSQTSGTGGYNEQFF	TGCGCCAGCAGCCAGACCTCCGGGACAGGGGGCTACAATGAGCAGTTCTTC
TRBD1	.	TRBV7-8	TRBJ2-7	CASSFDRAYEQYF	TGTGCCAGCAGCTTCGACAGGGCCTACGAGCAGTACTTC
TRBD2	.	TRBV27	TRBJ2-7	CASSRGLAGANYEQYF	TGTGCCAGCAGCCGAGGACTAGCGGGAGCCAACTACGAGCAGTACTTC
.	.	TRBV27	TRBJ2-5	CASSPSVRGREETQYF	TGTGCCAGCAGTCCCAGCGTGCGGGGCCGGGAGGAGACCCAGTACTTC
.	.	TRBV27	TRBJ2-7	CASSLSGWSGEQYF	TGTGCCAGCAGTTTGTCTGGTTGGTCGGGAGAGCAGTACTTC
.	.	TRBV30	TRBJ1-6	CVLEQGGNSPLHF	TGTGTCCTGGAGCAGGGTGGTAATTCACCCCTCCACTTT
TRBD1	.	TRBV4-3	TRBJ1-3	CASSPTGAYSGNTIYF	TGCGCCAGCAGCCCGACAGGGGCCTACTCTGGAAACACCATATATTTT
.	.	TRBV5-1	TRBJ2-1	CASRHAGSRPYNEQFF	TGCGCCAGCAGACATGCGGGGAGTAGGCCGTACAATGAGCAGTTCTTC
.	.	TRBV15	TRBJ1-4	CATSKEGATREKLFF	TGTGCCACCAGCAAGGAAGGGGCGACACGGGAAAAACTGTTTTTT
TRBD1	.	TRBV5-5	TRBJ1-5	CASSPGQGSYSNQPQHF	TGTGCCAGCAGCCCCGGACAGGGCTCGTATAGCAATCAGCCCCAGCATTTT
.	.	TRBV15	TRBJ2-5	CATRESETQYF	TGTGCCACCAGAGAGAGCGAGACCCAGTACTTC
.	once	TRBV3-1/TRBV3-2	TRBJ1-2	CASSPEGSLGGRSYTF	TGTGCCAGCAGCCCCGAAGGGAGTCTGGGGGGTAGGAGCTACACCTTC
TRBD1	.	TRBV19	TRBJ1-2	CASSITGTGLGYGYTF	TGTGCCAGTAGTATCACCGGGACAGGGCTTGGCTATGGCTACACCTTC
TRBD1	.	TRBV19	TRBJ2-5	CASSIDRDREETQYF	TGTGCCAGTAGTATTGACCGCGACAGGGAAGAGACCCAGTACTTC
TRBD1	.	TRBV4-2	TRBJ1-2	CASSQGKGGVYGYTF	TGTGCCAGCAGCCAAGGTAAAGGGGGCGTCTACGGCTACACCTTC
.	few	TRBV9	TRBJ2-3	CASSVFPTDTQYF	TGTGCCAGCAGCGTGTTTCCAACAGATACGCAGTATTTT
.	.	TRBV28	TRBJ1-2	CASGNRPRSNYGYTF	TGTGCCAGCGGCAACCGCCCCAGATCTAACTATGGCTACACCTTC
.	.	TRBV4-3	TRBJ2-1	CASSQGSGHYNEQFF	TGCGCCAGCAGCCAAGGGAGCGGGCATTACAATGAGCAGTTCTTC
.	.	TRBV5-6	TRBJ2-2	CASKKWQINTGELFF	TGTGCCAGCAAAAAGTGGCAGATAAACACCGGGGAGCTGTTTTTT
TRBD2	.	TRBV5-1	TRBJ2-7	CASSYYWGTSGRAVYEQYF	TGCGCCAGCAGCTATTATTGGGGGACTAGCGGGAGGGCCGTCTACGAGCAGTACTTC
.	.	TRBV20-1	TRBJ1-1	CSASPVNEAFF	TGCAGTGCTAGCCCCGTTAATGAAGCTTTCTTT
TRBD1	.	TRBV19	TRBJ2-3	CASTPGLTGGTDTQYF	TGTGCCAGTACCCCTGGTCTGACAGGGGGAACAGATACGCAGTATTTT